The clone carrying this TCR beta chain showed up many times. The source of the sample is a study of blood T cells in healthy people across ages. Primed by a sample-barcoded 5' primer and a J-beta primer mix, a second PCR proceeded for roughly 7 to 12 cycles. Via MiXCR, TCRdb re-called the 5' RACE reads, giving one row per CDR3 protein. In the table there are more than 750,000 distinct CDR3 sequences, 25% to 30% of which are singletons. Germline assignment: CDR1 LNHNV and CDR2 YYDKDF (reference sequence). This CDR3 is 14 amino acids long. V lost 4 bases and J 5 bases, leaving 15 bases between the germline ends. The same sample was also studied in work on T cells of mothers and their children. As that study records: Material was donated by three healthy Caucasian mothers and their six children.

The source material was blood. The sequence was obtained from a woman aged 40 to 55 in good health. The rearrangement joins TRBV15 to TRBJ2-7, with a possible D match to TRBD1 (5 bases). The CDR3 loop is CATSIAKKGDEQYF. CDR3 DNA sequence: TGTGCCACCAGCATAGCCAAGAAAGGGGACGAGCAGTACTTC.